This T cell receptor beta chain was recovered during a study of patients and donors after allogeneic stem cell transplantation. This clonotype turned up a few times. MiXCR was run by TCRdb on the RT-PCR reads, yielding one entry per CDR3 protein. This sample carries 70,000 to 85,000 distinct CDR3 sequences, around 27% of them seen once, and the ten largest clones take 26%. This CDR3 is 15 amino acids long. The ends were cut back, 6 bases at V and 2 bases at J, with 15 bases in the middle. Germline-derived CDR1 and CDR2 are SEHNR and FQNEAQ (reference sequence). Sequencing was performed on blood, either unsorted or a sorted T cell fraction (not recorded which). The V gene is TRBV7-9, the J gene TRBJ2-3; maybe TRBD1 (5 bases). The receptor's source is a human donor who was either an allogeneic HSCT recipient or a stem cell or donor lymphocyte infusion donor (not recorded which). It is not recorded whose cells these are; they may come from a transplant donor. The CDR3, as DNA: TGTGCCAGCAGACCTGACAGTACTTACACAGATACGCAGTATTTT. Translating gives CASRPDSTYTDTQYF. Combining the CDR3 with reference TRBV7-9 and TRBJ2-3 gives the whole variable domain DTGVSQNPRHKITKRGQNVTFRCDPISEHNRLYWYRQTLGQGPEFLTYFQNEAQLEKSRLLSDRFSAERPKGSFSTLEIQRTEQGDSAMYLCASRPDSTYTDTQYFGPGTRLTVL.